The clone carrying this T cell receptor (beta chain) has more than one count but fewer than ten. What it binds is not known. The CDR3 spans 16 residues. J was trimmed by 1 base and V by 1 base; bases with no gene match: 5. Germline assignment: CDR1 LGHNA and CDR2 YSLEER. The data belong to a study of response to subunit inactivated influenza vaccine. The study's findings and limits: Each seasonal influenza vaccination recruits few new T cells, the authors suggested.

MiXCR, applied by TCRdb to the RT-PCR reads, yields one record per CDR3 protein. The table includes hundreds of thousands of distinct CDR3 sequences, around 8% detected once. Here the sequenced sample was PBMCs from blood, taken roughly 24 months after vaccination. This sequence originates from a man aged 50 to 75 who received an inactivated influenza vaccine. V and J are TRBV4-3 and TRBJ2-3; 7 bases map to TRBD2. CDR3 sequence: CASSQGSAGGTDTQYF. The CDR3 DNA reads TGCGCCAGCAGCCAAGGGTCGGCGGGGGGCACAGATACGCAGTATTTT.